This T cell receptor (beta chain) came from a study of blood T cells in healthy people across ages. The CDR3 has 12 amino acids. CDR1 is SQVTM, CDR2 ANQGSEA, per germline. V was trimmed by 5 bases and J by 5 bases, leaving 11 bases between them. Combining a sample-barcoded 5' primer with a J-beta primer mix, a second PCR ran for roughly 6 to 12 cycles. One entry per CDR3 protein, called by TCRdb with MiXCR from the 5' RACE reads. The repertoire includes some 900,000 distinct CDR3 sequences, around 46% of them detected once, and roughly 13% sits in the top ten. This clonotype has more than one count but fewer than ten.

This chain connects TRBV29-1 to TRBJ2-3, with unresolved D. The sequencing input was blood. The receptor was isolated from a man aged 25-40 years in good health. The CDR3 DNA follows: TGCAGCGTTTCCACATCTGGAGATACGCAGTATTTT. Its protein is CSVSTSGDTQYF.